The next 14 T cell receptor beta chains were all read from a single sample in a study of CD8 T cells in ankylosing spondylitis. Regarding the study as a whole: Blood from ankylosing spondylitis patients appeared to carry a characteristic roughly eight-variant TCR beta motif.

Via MiXCR, TCRdb re-called the 5' RACE reads, giving one row per CDR3 protein. The sample carries approximately 400,000 distinct CDR3 sequences, roughly a quarter recorded once. These receptors lack a known antigen. Sequenced sample: blood, either unsorted or a sorted T cell fraction (not recorded which). The receptors derive from a male donor with ankylosing spondylitis.

The chain joins TRBV20-1 to TRBJ2-5; 14 bases match TRBD2. J was trimmed by 5 bases and V by 2 bases; bases with no gene match: 7. CDR3 length equals 16 residues. The germline CDR1 and CDR2 sequences are DFQATT and SNEGSKA (reference sequence). The DNA of the CDR3 is TGCAGTGCTAGACCGGGACTAGCGGGAGTTGGTGAGACCCAGTACTTC. As protein: CSARPGLAGVGETQYF.

The J gene is TRBJ2-2, the V gene TRBV24-1; D is possibly TRBD1 (5 bases). Germline V gene data show CDR1 as KGHDR and CDR2 as SFDVKD. There are 13 residues in the CDR3. Trimming pared 8 bases from V and 6 bases from J, leaving 12 bases between. The CDR3, as DNA: TGTGCCACCATGCAATCAGGGCCCGGGGAGCTGTTTTTT. It encodes CATMQSGPGELFF.

This clonotype was counted only a few times. The chain is built from TRBV20-1 and TRBJ1-5; TRBD1 matches at 8 bases. The trim removed 4 bases at V and 5 bases at J, leaving 7 bases unmatched. In germline, CDR1 is DFQATT, CDR2 SNEGSKA (reference sequence). The CDR3 totals 14 residues. CDR3 coding DNA: TGCAGTGCTATCAGGGGGCGCGGAGATCAGCCCCAGCATTTT. As protein: CSAIRGRGDQPQHF.

The V and J genes are TRBV12-3 or TRBV12-4 and TRBJ1-1; 7 positions agree with TRBD1. The CDR3 sequence is 16 residues long. V lost 4 bases to trimming and J lost 5 bases; unmatched junction nucleotides: 13. CDR3 DNA: TGTGCCAGCAGTTCCCTCGACAGGGTTCGCGCGACTGAAGCTTTCTTT. Its translation: CASSSLDRVRATEAFF.

This clonotype was observed a single time. V usage is TRBV20-1 and J usage is TRBJ2-5; no reliable D call. V was pared by 0 bases and J by 0 bases, with 5 bases between. Germline CDR1 and CDR2: DFQATT and SNEGSKA (reference sequence). The CDR3 has 13 amino acids. As DNA, the CDR3 is TGCAGTGCTAGAGATATGTACCAAGAGACCCAGTACTTC. Translating it yields CSARDMYQETQYF.

The chain combines TRBV12-3 or TRBV12-4 with TRBJ2-2; D gene uncertain. The CDR3 contains 15 residues. Trimming removed 3 bases at V and 7 bases at J, with 15 bases between. The CDR3 nucleotides are TGTGCCAGCAGTTTGTCATTCGGTATACACGGGGAGCTGTTTTTT. It is translated as CASSLSFGIHGELFF.

This clonotype occurred many times. The rearrangement links TRBV20-1 to TRBJ1-1; tentatively, D is TRBD1 (5 bases). Between the trimmed V and J ends, which lost 3 bases and 0 bases, there was a span of 11 bases. This CDR3 has 14 amino acids. Germline-derived CDR1 and CDR2 are DFQATT and SNEGSKA (reference sequence). CDR3: CSARRDGMNTEAFF. In nucleotides, the CDR3 is TGCAGTGCTAGGCGGGACGGAATGAACACTGAAGCTTTCTTT.

In its sample, this clonotype was seen a few times. The V and J genes are TRBV29-1 and TRBJ2-1; 8 bases are shared with TRBD2. The ends lost 4 bases at V and 4 bases at J; junction bases unmatched: 6. Germline values: CDR1 SQVTM, CDR2 ANQGSEA. The CDR3 consists of 14 residues. CDR3 DNA sequence: TGCAGCGTTGCCCGTAGCGGGACATACAATGAGCAGTTCTTC. Encoded protein: CSVARSGTYNEQFF.

This clonotype turned up a few times. This sequence joins TRBV6-5 and TRBJ1-2; a possible D gene is TRBD1 (5 bases). V shed 6 bases and J shed 4 bases, with 18 bases lying between them. Germline assignment: CDR1 MNHEY and CDR2 SVGAGI. The CDR3 loop spans 15 amino acids. CDR3 protein: CASSYGGVGSYGYTF. The CDR3 DNA reads as TGTGCCAGCAGCTACGGGGGGGTTGGAAGCTATGGCTACACCTTC.

The chain employs TRBV7-2 and TRBJ1-5, with D perhaps matching TRBD1 (5 bases). CDR3 length equals 17 residues. In germline, CDR1 is SGHTA, CDR2 FQGNSA. Trimming pared 1 base from V and 2 bases from J, leaving 15 bases between. This CDR3 is CASSLGGAGLGNQPQHF. The CDR3 region has the DNA TGTGCCAGCAGCTTAGGTGGGGCAGGTTTAGGCAATCAGCCCCAGCATTTT.

The chain has TRBV5-1 and TRBJ2-7; no reliable D call. Germline V gene data show CDR1 as SGHRS and CDR2 as YFSETQ. This CDR3 spans 14 amino acids. V shed 6 bases and J shed 5 bases, with 18 bases lying between them. The CDR3 is CASTLDLRWDEQYF. CDR3 nucleotide sequence: TGCGCCAGCACCCTGGACCTAAGGTGGGACGAGCAGTACTTC.

This clonotype was recorded a few times. The V call is TRBV20-1, the J call TRBJ2-2, with D possibly matching TRBD1 (7 bases). V gave up 6 bases and J gave up 6 bases, with 11 bases separating them. CDR1 and CDR2 from the germline V gene are DFQATT and SNEGSKA (reference sequence). This CDR3 is 12 amino acids long. For the CDR3, the DNA is TGCAGTGCCCGCAGGGGGGCCGGGGAGCTGTTTTTT. The encoded protein is CSARRGAGELFF.

The chain links TRBV2 to TRBJ2-5, with 8 positions matching TRBD1. The trim removed 5 bases at V and 5 bases at J, leaving 16 bases unmatched. The CDR3 consists of 17 residues. Germline lookup yields CDR1 SNHLY and CDR2 FYNNEI. CDR3 in DNA: TGTGCCAGCAGTAGAACGCGCCCAGGGGGCGTTTTGGAGACCCAGTACTTC. Protein: CASSRTRPGGVLETQYF.

V gene TRBV3-1 combines with J gene TRBJ2-5; no definite D call. The CDR3 runs to 16 residues. Germline V lookup: CDR1 LGHDT, CDR2 YNNKEL (reference sequence). Between the trimmed V and J ends, which lost 4 bases and 2 bases, there was a span of 17 bases. The CDR3 is CASSRPLYGLQETQYF. The CDR3 DNA sequence: TGTGCCAGCAGCCGCCCTTTGTACGGCCTACAAGAGACCCAGTACTTC.